These 8 T cell receptor beta chains were all obtained from the same sample, sequenced in a study of blood T cell repertoires in COVID-19. The repertoire was sequenced with immunoSEQ multiplex PCR; TCRdb's copy has only in-frame clones and lacks some. The sample comprises about 210,000 clones, around four fifths of which are singletons, and roughly 5.1% rests with the top ten. The sample consisted of peripheral blood. Receptor source: a woman in her sixties or seventies with COVID-19, enrolled during active disease.

The chain carries TRBV18 and TRBJ2-3, with TRBD2 identical over 9 bases. With 4 bases clipped from V and 4 bases from J, the junction kept 6 bases outside the gene matches. Germline CDR1 KGHSH, CDR2 LQKENI. The CDR3 sequence is 15 residues long. CDR3 loop: CASSRSGSESDTQYF. Written as DNA, the CDR3 is TGTGCCAGCTCACGTAGCGGGAGTGAGTCAGATACGCAGTATTTT.

The gene calls are TRBV5-1 and TRBJ1-6; 7 bases fit TRBD1. This CDR3 contains 14 residues. After removal of 3 bases from V and 7 bases from J, the junction contained 4 bases not matched to a gene. Per the germline V gene, CDR1 is SGHRS and CDR2 is YFSETQ. The CDR3 DNA sequence: TGCGCCAGCAGCTCGGGACAGCAAAATTCACCCCTCCACTTT. Encoded protein: CASSSGQQNSPLHF.

Here the CDR3 DNA reads TGTGCCAGCAGCTTAGGAGGGGGCACTAATGAAAAACTGTTTTTT. Its protein is CASSLGGGTNEKLFF. The V call is TRBV7-2, the J call TRBJ1-4; 7 bases align to TRBD1. V trimming: 1 base; J trimming: 2 bases; junction bases outside the gene matches: 1. Germline V gene sequence: CDR1 SGHTA, CDR2 FQGNSA. The CDR3 runs to 15 residues.

This rearrangement joins TRBV10-3 to TRBJ2-1; the match to TRBD2 covers 9 bases. Germline V gives CDR1 ENHRY, CDR2 SYGVKD. CDR3 length: 15 residues. V dropped 6 bases and J dropped 0; count of bases not matched to a gene: 3. CDR3 DNA: TGTGCCATCAGCCCGACTAGCGGCTCCTACAATGAGCAGTTCTTC. Translating gives CAISPTSGSYNEQFF.

The J gene is TRBJ2-3, the V gene TRBV5-4; a weak D match, TRBD2 (5 bases). The CDR3 contains 14 residues. Trimming pared 7 bases from V and 6 bases from J, leaving 18 bases between. Per the germline V gene, CDR1 is SGHNT and CDR2 is YYREEE (reference sequence). CDR3 sequence reads: CASSGGGVSDTQYF. In nucleotides, the CDR3 is TGTGCCAGCTCCGGCGGAGGAGTATCTGATACGCAGTATTTT.

V is TRBV5-4 and J is TRBJ2-5; maybe TRBD1 (6 bases). Trimming left V 5 bases short and J 4 bases short, with 18 bases between. Germline loops: CDR1 SGHNT, CDR2 YYREEE (reference sequence). The CDR3 covers 15 residues. The chain's CDR3 is CASSEVGARRETQYF. The DNA for the CDR3 is TGTGCCAGCAGTGAGGTGGGGGCGAGGAGAGAGACCCAGTACTTC.

This chain uses TRBV9 with TRBJ2-3, with TRBD2 matching 7 bases. The CDR3 spans 13 residues. The V and J ends lost 6 bases and 2 bases, in that order; junction bases with no gene match: 3. Per germline, CDR1 SGDLS and CDR2 YYNGEE. CDR3 protein: CASTRLATDTQYF. The CDR3 region has the DNA TGTGCCAGCACGCGACTAGCCACAGATACGCAGTATTTT.

The chain employs TRBV6-5 and TRBJ1-5; TRBD1 matches at 8 bases. CDR3 size: 15 residues. V was clipped by 5 bases and J by 2 bases; unmatched bases: 5. Germline V gives CDR1 MNHEY, CDR2 SVGAGI. This CDR3 reads CASSRTGFGNQPQHF. DNA of the CDR3: TGTGCCAGCAGTAGGACAGGGTTCGGCAATCAGCCCCAGCATTTT.